This T cell receptor beta chain was documented in a study of vaccination effects on CD4 cells after COVID-19. Germline values: CDR1 MNHEY, CDR2 SVGEGT. Trimming stripped 6 bases from V and 1 base from J, with 16 bases between. CDR3 size: 17 residues. Regarding this clone: Antigen: not known.

Study-wide results and limits: Recruitment yielded few convalescent patients, and the study had no early post-infection timepoints.

Viral peptide pools were used in the ViraFEST assay to expand antigen-specific CD4+ T cells, and sequencing came afterward. Following culture for ten to eleven days, CD4+ T cells were isolated. The healthy vaccine recipients, who had no prior SARS-CoV-2 infection, showed negative nucleocapsid antibodies. For each well, 1.9 million or so PBMC were cultured with about 10 IU/ml IL-2 and roughly 9.2 ug/ml peptides. A half-medium replacement with IL-2 medium was carried out on days 3 and 7. The method was immunoSEQ multiplex PCR; TCRdb's version includes in-frame clones alone and lacks a portion of them. The profile covers tens of thousands of clones, with under 85% appearing a single time and roughly 2.9% taken by the ten largest.

This specimen consisted of CD4+ T cells from PBMCs cultured with HCoV-NL63 spike peptides, obtained before COVID-19 vaccination. The J gene is TRBJ1-6, the V gene TRBV6-2 or TRBV6-3; no reliable D call. The origin of this receptor is a human donor who received a COVID-19 vaccine. The CDR3, as DNA: TGTGCCAGCAGCCCTAGGCCACTAGGGTCCTATAATTCACCCCTCCACTTT. It codes for CASSPRPLGSYNSPLHF.